This record looks at one T cell receptor (beta chain) sequence and its context. Its cognate antigen is unknown. All donors came from Russia, were Caucasian and healthy, and spanned ages about 6 to 90. PBMCs, at least 7 million per sample, were isolated. This CDR3 has 15 residues. The germline CDR1 and CDR2 sequences are SGHTA and FQGNSA. V shed 1 base and J shed 0 bases, with 7 bases lying between them. The data were taken from a study of blood T cells in healthy people across ages. Study-level results: PBMCs went unsorted, and a conclusive naive versus antigen-experienced comparison was therefore prevented.

A second about 7 to 12 cycle PCR used barcoded and J-beta primers. Each of the cDNA molecules was tagged by a template-switch adaptor with 12 random nucleotides. TCRdb reanalysed the 5' RACE reads using MiXCR and keeps one entry per CDR3 protein. The sample yields about 1.8 million distinct CDR3 sequences, 49% seen once. V usage is TRBV7-2 and J usage is TRBJ1-5, with D unclear. The TCR sequence derives from a woman in her thirties or forties in good health. The source material was blood. CDR3 in DNA: TGTGCCAGCAGCTTAGGCCAGTTTAGCAATCAGCCCCAGCATTTT. It encodes CASSLGQFSNQPQHF.